The subject of this entry is one T cell receptor (beta chain). The repertoire was sequenced with immunoSEQ multiplex PCR; TCRdb's copy has only in-frame clones and lacks some. The sample includes about 83,000 clones, less than 95% of them seen just once. The CDR3 sequence is 15 residues long. Trimming left V 0 bases short and J 1 base short, with 10 bases between. The germline V gene encodes CDR1 GTSNPN and CDR2 SVGIG (reference sequence). The sample comes from a study of OX40 agonist ivuxolimab in advanced cancers. The source of this sequence is an adult with an advanced solid tumor such as melanoma, head and neck, liver or kidney cancer. The V call is TRBV30, the J call TRBJ1-3, with D possibly matching TRBD1 (6 bases). Sequenced material: CD4+ or CD8+ T cells sorted from blood, taken in a trial of the OX40 agonist ivuxolimab. Written as DNA, the CDR3 is TGTGCCTGGAGTGTAAGGGGGGGATCTGGAAACACCATATATTTT. Translating gives CAWSVRGGSGNTIYF.